These T cell receptor beta chains were read from a single sample in a study of CD8 T cells in Susac syndrome. One entry per CDR3 protein, called by TCRdb with MiXCR from the immunoSEQ multiplex PCR reads. The sample records some 200,000 distinct CDR3 sequences, approximately 94% being singletons. Sequencing input: CD4+ T cells from PBMCs. These receptors were collected from a human donor with Susac syndrome. Each CDR3 is given with its conserved first and last residue. The order of the fields is clone size, D gene, J gene, V gene, CDR3 DNA, CDR3 protein. The D gene is left open where the match is weak. Expanded clones get a size class; other rows say once, few or many, or leave the size out.

NA,NA,TRBJ1-4,TRBV14,TGTGCCAGCAGCATGGGACTGTCCGAAGATGAAAAACTGTTTTTT,CASSMGLSEDEKLFF
NA,NA,TRBJ2-2,TRBV7-2,TGTGCCAGCAGCTTCATAGGGGAAACCGGGGAGCTGTTTTTT,CASSFIGETGELFF
NA,NA,TRBJ2-3,TRBV19,TGTGCCAGTAGTATTTCGCTAGCTCGATGGGATACGCAGTATTTT,CASSISLARWDTQYF
NA,TRBD1,TRBJ2-4,TRBV5-1,TGCGCCAGCAGCTCCATAACGGACAGGGCAGGAAACATTCAGTACTTC,CASSSITDRAGNIQYF
once,NA,TRBJ1-4,TRBV15,TGTGCCACCAGCAGCGGGAGCACCAATGAAAAACTGTTTTTT,CATSSGSTNEKLFF
NA,NA,TRBJ1-1,TRBV4-3,TGCGCCAGCAGACAAAATACCGGGGGAAACACTGAAGCTTTCTTT,CASRQNTGGNTEAFF
once,NA,TRBJ2-1,TRBV11-3,TGTGCCAGCAGCGTATACGGGTGGTCAGGGCAGTTCTTC,CASSVYGWSGQFF
once,NA,TRBJ2-6,TRBV3-1,TGTGCCAGCAGCCCATTAAAACAGGGCTCTGGGGCCAACGTCCTGACTTTC,CASSPLKQGSGANVLTF
NA,NA,TRBJ2-5,TRBV29-1,TGCAGCGTCCTTCGGGGAGAGACCCAGTACTTC,CSVLRGETQYF
NA,TRBD1,TRBJ2-1,TRBV27,TGTGCCAGCAGTCCCCGACAAGGGGGCTATGAGCAGTTCTTC,CASSPRQGGYEQFF
NA,NA,TRBJ2-3,TRBV20-1,TGCAGTGCTAGAGATTCCCGGTTCACAGATACGCAGTATTTT,CSARDSRFTDTQYF
NA,NA,TRBJ2-5,TRBV7-2,TGTGCCAGCAGCTTAGCACTAGAACGAGAAGAGACCCAGTACTTC,CASSLALEREETQYF
NA,TRBD2,TRBJ2-1,TRBV20-1,TGCAGTGCCGTACTAGCGGGGGGATACAATGAGCAGTTCTTC,CSAVLAGGYNEQFF
NA,NA,TRBJ1-2,TRBV28,TGTGCCAGCAGCCCGGGACGGAACTATGGCTACACCTTC,CASSPGRNYGYTF
NA,TRBD2,TRBJ2-7,TRBV6-6,TGTGCCAGCAGTTACATTGGCGGGGGGGGCTACGAGCAGTACTTC,CASSYIGGGGYEQYF
NA,NA,TRBJ1-1,TRBV19,TGTGCCAGTAGTATAGAGCCTACAAGTGAAGCTTTCTTT,CASSIEPTSEAFF
NA,NA,TRBJ1-6,TRBV6-1,TGTGCCAGCAGCCGCCAGGGCTCCTATAATTCACCCCTCCACTTT,CASSRQGSYNSPLHF
NA,NA,TRBJ2-7,TRBV30,TGTGCCTGCGGGAGCTCCTACGAGCAGTACTTC,CACGSSYEQYF
few,NA,TRBJ2-7,TRBV28,TGTGCCAGCAGTCCCCCCGGATTTTACGAGCAGTACTTC,CASSPPGFYEQYF
NA,NA,TRBJ1-1,TRBV3-1,TGTGCCAGCAGCCCCTCAGGGGCGCCCACTGAAGCTTTCTTT,CASSPSGAPTEAFF
NA,NA,TRBJ1-6,TRBV30,TGTGCCTGGATAAGGGAAGGTTCACCCCTCCACTTT,CAWIREGSPLHF
NA,TRBD1,TRBJ1-5,TRBV3-1,TGTGCCAGCAGCCAAGACCGGACAGGGAGGCAGCCCCAGCATTTT,CASSQDRTGRQPQHF
NA,NA,TRBJ2-7,TRBV12-3/TRBV12-4,TGTGCCAGCAGCATCCTGGGGTACGAGCAGTACTTC,CASSILGYEQYF
NA,NA,TRBJ2-3,TRBV20-1,TGCAGTGCCCTACTCCGCCTGGCGGGGAGCACAGATACGCAGTATTTT,CSALLRLAGSTDTQYF
NA,TRBD1,TRBJ1-5,TRBV30,TGTGCCTGGGGCAGGACAGGGCAACAGCCCCAGCATTTT,CAWGRTGQQPQHF
once,NA,TRBJ2-5,TRBV19,TGTGCCAGTAGTATCCCCCGGGAAGAGACCCAGTACTTC,CASSIPREETQYF
NA,NA,TRBJ2-1,TRBV29-1,TGCAGCGTTTGGGACCGCTTCAATGAGCAGTTCTTC,CSVWDRFNEQFF
few,NA,TRBJ2-7,TRBV5-1,TGCGCCAGCAGCTTGGGGGGACCGTCCTACGAGCAGTACTTC,CASSLGGPSYEQYF
NA,NA,TRBJ1-2,TRBV11-2,TGTGCCAGCAGCTTTATCAGGCTTGGGGCGTATGGCTACACCTTC,CASSFIRLGAYGYTF
NA,NA,TRBJ2-5,TRBV4-3,TGCGCCAGCAGCCCGGCCAGCGAAGAGACCCAGTACTTC,CASSPASEETQYF
NA,NA,TRBJ1-1,TRBV12-3/TRBV12-4,TGTGCCAGCAGTTTATCAGGGACTGAAGCTTTCTTT,CASSLSGTEAFF
NA,TRBD2,TRBJ2-1,TRBV27,TGTGCCAGCAGAAGGACTAGCGGTACCTACAATGAGCAGTTCTTC,CASRRTSGTYNEQFF
once,NA,TRBJ1-2,TRBV28,TGTGCCAGCAGTTTAGGACGGAGGGCCTATGGCTACACCTTC,CASSLGRRAYGYTF
NA,TRBD1,TRBJ1-5,TRBV9,TGTGCCAGCAGCGTAGGACAGGGGATGAATCAGCCCCAGCATTTT,CASSVGQGMNQPQHF
NA,TRBD1,TRBJ1-5,TRBV20-1,TGCAGTGCTAGAGGGACAGGGGTCCGCAATCAGCCCCAGCATTTT,CSARGTGVRNQPQHF
NA,NA,TRBJ1-1,TRBV12-3/TRBV12-4,TGTGCCAGCAGTTTGTTGAACCTGAACACTGAAGCTTTCTTT,CASSLLNLNTEAFF
NA,NA,TRBJ2-7,TRBV20-1,TGCAGTGCCCTCCTGACGGGGGGCGTAATCGAGCAGTACTTC,CSALLTGGVIEQYF
NA,TRBD2,TRBJ2-1,TRBV19,TGTGCCAGTCGTAGCGGGGGGGCCTGGGGTGAGCAGTTCTTC,CASRSGGAWGEQFF
NA,NA,TRBJ1-2,TRBV29-1,TGCAGCGCTGTGGGGGAAGACAGCTACTATGGCTACACCTTC,CSAVGEDSYYGYTF
once,NA,TRBJ2-5,TRBV20-1,TGCAGTGCTAGACCAGGGGAGGGGGGAATCTTCGAGACCCAGTACTTC,CSARPGEGGIFETQYF
once,TRBD2,TRBJ2-1,TRBV5-4,TGTGCCAGCAGCTTGGACCCTAGCGGGGGGGAGCAGTTCTTC,CASSLDPSGGEQFF
NA,NA,TRBJ1-2,TRBV6-1,TGTGCCATCGTGCCCCGGTTGCAGGGCTATGGCTACACCTTC,CAIVPRLQGYGYTF
NA,NA,TRBJ2-2,TRBV6-4,TGTGCCAGCAGTGGGGACCAGAACACCGGGGAGCTGTTTTTT,CASSGDQNTGELFF
NA,TRBD1,TRBJ1-6,TRBV2,TGTGCCAGCAGTTGGAGGACAGGAGGATCACCCCTCCACTTT,CASSWRTGGSPLHF
NA,TRBD1,TRBJ2-7,TRBV12-5,TGTGCTAGTGGTTCGAGGACAGGGACGGACTTC,CASGSRTGTDF
NA,NA,TRBJ1-2,TRBV15,TGTGCCACCAGCAGAGATCTTACAGATGTTTTTAGCTATGGCTACACCTTC,CATSRDLTDVFSYGYTF
NA,NA,TRBJ1-6,TRBV20-1,TGCAGTGCTAGAGTCAGTGTGGGTGGGGATTCACCCCTCCACTTT,CSARVSVGGDSPLHF